One sample yielded the 9 T cell receptor beta chains listed below, sequenced in a study of T cell changes during pregnancy in multiple sclerosis (dated by TCRdb to between 2017 and 2020). Receptor libraries were prepared by the immunoSEQ multiplex PCR assay. As stored in TCRdb, this immuneACCESS dataset retains in-frame rearrangements with V and J assigned. A fraction of the clones does not appear; measured against another copy, unresolved V genes explain less than half of the discrepancy, and the remainder lacks a known reason. The sample has roughly 72,000 clones on record, approximately 94% of them singletons. Roughly 0.21% of the sample is held by the ten biggest clonotypes. Sequenced material: CD4+ T cells from peripheral blood mononuclear cells, taken before pregnancy. Source of these receptors: a female donor with multiple sclerosis, enrolled in a pregnancy study.

The CDR3 DNA is TGTGCCAGCAGCTTAAGGAGCGGGGAGGCAGGACACAATGAGCAGTTCTTC. Protein product: CASSLRSGEAGHNEQFF. The V and J genes are TRBV7-3 and TRBJ2-1, with 7 nucleotides matching TRBD2. The CDR3 runs 17 residues. V lost 1 base, J lost 5 bases, and 11 bases stayed unmatched. CDR1 is SGHTA, CDR2 FQGTGA, per germline.

V gene TRBV10-1 combines with J gene TRBJ2-5; D is undetermined. The CDR3 contains 13 residues. Trimming stripped 3 bases from V and 5 bases from J, with 10 bases between. The germline gives CDR1 WNHNN, CDR2 SYGVQD (reference sequence). The CDR3 coding sequence is TGCGCCAGCAGTGACCCCCCAGCGGAGACCCAGTACTTC. Its protein is CASSDPPAETQYF.

This sequence joins TRBV4-1 and TRBJ1-2, with a possible D match to TRBD1 (5 bases). CDR1 is MGHRA, CDR2 YSYEKL, per germline. Trimming left V 1 base short and J 8 bases short, with 14 bases between. The CDR3 runs to 14 residues. The CDR3 DNA reads as TGCGCCAGCAGCCAAGTAACGGACACACGGGGCTACACCTTC. This gives the protein CASSQVTDTRGYTF.

The chain's CDR3 is CASSESGGWTEAFF. The CDR3 nucleotides read TGTGCCAGCAGTGAATCTGGGGGCTGGACTGAAGCTTTCTTT. V usage is TRBV25-1 and J usage is TRBJ1-1; perhaps TRBD1 as D (6 bases). V lost 1 base and J lost 5, with 11 bases in between. The CDR3 runs 14 residues. Germline CDR1 reads MGHDK; CDR2 reads SYGVNS.

V and J are TRBV4-2 and TRBJ2-7, with TRBD2 matching 8 bases. With 2 bases clipped from V and 5 bases from J, the junction kept 8 bases outside the gene matches. In germline, CDR1 is LGHNA, CDR2 YNFKEQ. The CDR3 consists of 15 residues. CDR3 protein: CASSQSSGSLDEQYF. For the CDR3, the DNA is TGTGCCAGCAGCCAATCCAGCGGGAGTCTTGACGAGCAGTACTTC.

The chain links TRBV18 to TRBJ1-5, with TRBD1 matching 9 bases. The germline V gene encodes CDR1 KGHSH and CDR2 LQKENI. The CDR3 is 15 amino acids. J gave up 7 bases and V 3 bases, and 7 bases lay outside the gene matches. CDR3 sequence (DNA): TGTGCCAGCTCACCTCGGGACAGGGTAGGCCAGCCCCAGCATTTT. This gives the protein CASSPRDRVGQPQHF.

V is TRBV11-3 and J is TRBJ2-3; 11 bases are shared with TRBD2. The CDR3 has 16 amino acids. Germline V lookup: CDR1 SGHNT, CDR2 YENEEA. With 5 bases clipped from V and 2 bases from J, the junction kept 6 bases outside the gene matches. The CDR3 sequence is CASSQGTSGTTDTQYF. CDR3 DNA sequence: TGTGCCAGCAGCCAAGGGACTAGCGGAACCACAGATACGCAGTATTTT.

J is TRBJ2-7 and V is TRBV19; 7 bases match TRBD1. The CDR3 is 13 amino acids. Looked up from germline, CDR1 is LNHDA and CDR2 is SQIVND (reference sequence). V shed 6 bases, J shed 3 bases, and the junction held 5 bases outside the gene matches. The CDR3 region has the DNA TGTGCCAGTAGGGGGACAGACCGCTACGAGCAGTACTTC. It yields the protein CASRGTDRYEQYF.

The chain employs TRBV10-3 and TRBJ1-5, with D possibly being TRBD1 (6 bases). There are 16 residues in the CDR3. Trimming removed 2 bases at V and 6 bases at J, with 17 bases between. Germline CDR1 ENHRY, CDR2 SYGVKD. The CDR3 sequence: CAISEGGNRAGQPQHF. The CDR3 DNA reads as TGTGCCATCAGTGAGGGGGGTAACAGGGCCGGTCAGCCCCAGCATTTT.